These 13 T cell receptor beta chains share one sample of origin, sequenced in a study of blood T cells in healthy people across ages. Alongside a J-beta primer mix, a sample-barcoded 5' primer served in a second PCR lasting about 7 to 12 cycles. TCRdb itself ran the 5' RACE reads through MiXCR, one entry per CDR3 protein. The profile covers about 690,000 distinct CDR3 sequences, with 40% to 45% appearing a single time and about 32% taken by the ten largest. The material sequenced was blood. The receptors here all came from a man of 80 years or more in good health.

The gene calls are TRBV11-2 and TRBJ2-5, with TRBD2 matching over 10 bases. Germline CDR1 is SGHAT and CDR2 is FQNNGV. The junction had 20 bases not matched to a gene; V was cut back by 5 bases and J by 11 bases. The CDR3 totals 17 residues. The CDR3 protein is CASSPQRGGLSYNEQYF. The DNA of the CDR3 is TGTGCCAGCAGCCCCCAGCGGGGGGGCCTTTCCTACAATGAGCAGTACTTC. Together with reference TRBV11-2 and TRBJ2-5, the CDR3 gives the full variable domain: EAGVAQSPRYKIIEKRQSVAFWCNPISGHATLYWYQQILGQGPKLLIQFQNNGVVDDSQLPKDRFSAERLKGVDSTLKIQPAKLEDSAVYLCASSPQRGGLSYNEQYFGPGTRLLVL.

This clonotype was observed many times. The chain carries TRBV29-1 and TRBJ2-3; a possible D gene is TRBD2 (6 bases). The V and J ends lost 7 bases and 4 bases respectively, with 21 bases between them. The CDR3 is made up of 15 amino acids. From germline, CDR1 is SQVTM and CDR2 ANQGSEA. The CDR3 loop is CSAAEGGGSADTQYF. DNA of the CDR3: TGCAGCGCCGCGGAGGGAGGAGGGTCCGCAGATACGCAGTATTTT.

Ten or more counts support this clonotype. V usage is TRBV12-3 or TRBV12-4 and J usage is TRBJ2-5; 7 positions match TRBD2. The CDR3 totals 13 residues. V gave up 5 bases and J gave up 5 bases; unmatched junction bases: 5. The CDR3 DNA sequence: TGTGCCAGCAGTCCAAGCGGGGCGGAGACCCAGTACTTC. Residues: CASSPSGAETQYF.

About this clonotype itself: This sequence may be a read error, since a much larger clone differs from it by one base. The chain links TRBV20-1 to TRBJ2-7, with TRBD1 matching 11 bases. The germline CDR1 and CDR2 sequences are DFQATT and SNEGSKA (reference sequence). This CDR3 has 13 residues. V was clipped by 5 bases and J by 9 bases; unmatched bases: 9. DNA for the CDR3: TGCAGTGCTTGGACAGGGGGCATCGACGGGCAGTACTTC. The encoded protein is CSAWTGGIDGQYF.

The chain carries TRBV6-1 and TRBJ2-7, with 9 nucleotides matching TRBD1. With 7 bases clipped from V and 2 bases from J, the junction kept 6 bases outside the gene matches. CDR3 length equals 14 residues. Germline V lookup: CDR1 MNHNS, CDR2 SASEGT. The CDR3 nucleotides read TGTGCCAGCACATCTGGGACAGGGCCCTACGAGCAGTACTTC. Protein product: CASTSGTGPYEQYF.

Ten or more counts support this clonotype. The chain combines TRBV3-1 with TRBJ2-1, with 12 bases fitting TRBD2. Trimming took 4 bases from V and 9 from J; bases not matched to a gene: 7. This CDR3 has 15 amino acids. Germline V gene sequence: CDR1 LGHDT, CDR2 YNNKEL (reference sequence). The CDR3 DNA reads as TGTGCCAGCAGCCCAACTAGCGGGAGGTTGGGTGAGCAGTTCTTC. It is translated as CASSPTSGRLGEQFF.

This clonotype occurred a few times. The chain combines TRBV29-1 with TRBJ2-2; D is unclear. CDR1 and CDR2 from the germline V gene are SQVTM and ANQGSEA. The germline V and J ends were trimmed by 4 bases and 3 bases, with 12 bases remaining between them. The CDR3 is made up of 14 amino acids. DNA for the CDR3: TGCAGCGTTGCGAAAGGTCTCGACACCGGGGAGCTGTTTTTT. This gives the protein CSVAKGLDTGELFF.

In the case of this clonotype: One junction end does not reproduce the germline sequence, and a read error may be involved. The chain uses TRBV6-6 and TRBJ2-1; D is ambiguous. The germline V gene encodes CDR1 MNHNY and CDR2 SVGAGI (reference sequence). The CDR3 spans 13 residues. The CDR3 DNA sequence: TGTGCCAGCAGTGACTCGCGGTACGATGAGCAGTTCTTC. This sequence encodes CASSDSRYDEQFF.

The rearrangement links TRBV11-2 to TRBJ2-4, with TRBD1 matching over 10 bases. Trimming cost V 5 bases and J 13 bases; bases outside gene matches: 14. Germline V gene lookup returns CDR1 SGHAT and CDR2 FQNNGV. This CDR3 has 15 amino acids. The CDR3 spells CASSAGTGETYGQYF. The CDR3 DNA is TGTGCCAGCAGCGCAGGGACAGGGGAGACCTACGGGCAGTACTTC.

The V and J genes are TRBV4-1 and TRBJ2-1, with D possibly matching TRBD1 (6 bases). The V end lost 4 bases, the J end lost 8 bases, and 21 bases lay between the germline ends. This CDR3 has 16 residues. CDR1 and CDR2 (germline): MGHRA, YSYEKL. CDR3 in amino acids: CASSPSTGLVVDEQFF. The CDR3 DNA reads as TGCGCCAGCAGCCCTTCGACAGGTTTGGTTGTCGATGAGCAGTTCTTC.

V gene TRBV6-2 or TRBV6-3 combines with J gene TRBJ2-6, with 9 positions matching TRBD1. The ends lost 2 bases at V and 1 base at J; junction bases unmatched: 6. This CDR3 spans 18 amino acids. In germline, CDR1 is MNHEY, CDR2 SVGEGT. CDR3 in amino acids: CASSYLTGTGSGANVLTF. DNA for the CDR3: TGTGCCAGCAGTTACCTTACCGGGACAGGGTCTGGGGCCAACGTCCTGACTTTC.

The chain recombines TRBV6-2 or TRBV6-3 with TRBJ2-5; D may match TRBD1 or TRBD2 (5 bases each). The CDR3 runs to 15 residues. Trimming stripped 0 bases from V and 4 bases from J, with 12 bases between. The germline V gene encodes CDR1 MNHEY and CDR2 SVGEGT. The CDR3 here is CASSYSGVGRETQYF. The CDR3 DNA reads as TGTGCCAGCAGTTACTCAGGGGTAGGGAGAGAGACCCAGTACTTC.

V and J are TRBV5-1 and TRBJ2-5, with D possibly being TRBD2 (6 bases). There are 14 residues in the CDR3. From germline, CDR1 is SGHRS and CDR2 YFSETQ. With 5 bases removed from V and 6 bases from J, the gap between germline ends came to 17 bases. CDR3 sequence reads: CASRAGTASQTQYF. The CDR3 region has the DNA TGCGCCAGCAGGGCCGGGACTGCCAGCCAGACCCAGTACTTC.